One and the same sample provided the 18 T cell receptor beta chains below, sequenced in a study of blood T cells in healthy people across ages. Next came a second PCR, run for about 6 to 12 cycles, which used a sample-barcoded 5' primer along with a J-beta primer mix. TCRdb passed the 5' RACE reads through MiXCR, listing each CDR3 protein once. The sample contains 1.5 million to 2 million distinct CDR3 sequences, roughly two fifths of which appear only once. The sample comprised blood. These TCRs come from a human donor in good health.

The chain uses TRBV9 and TRBJ2-1; unclear D gene. CDR1 is SGDLS and CDR2 is YYNGEE in the germline V gene. Trimming cost V 0 bases and J 0 bases, with 13 bases left between them. The CDR3 is 17 amino acids. The DNA of the CDR3 is TGTGCCAGCAGCGTAGATCCGGGCGCGAGCTCCTACAATGAGCAGTTCTTC. It yields the protein CASSVDPGASSYNEQFF.

The genes are TRBV18 and TRBJ2-7; no reliable D call. The V and J ends lost 3 bases and 4 bases respectively, with 10 bases between them. Germline CDR1 is KGHSH and CDR2 is LQKENI. The CDR3 is 13 amino acids. The CDR3 DNA is TGTGCCAGCTCACCGGGGTACTTGTACGAGCAGTACTTC. Translated: CASSPGYLYEQYF. Drawing the rest from reference TRBV18 and TRBJ2-7, the complete variable domain is NAGVMQNPRHLVRRRGQEARLRCSPMKGHSHVYWYRQLPEEGLKFMVYLQKENIIDESGMPKERFSAEFPKEGPSILRIQQVVRGDSAAYFCASSPGYLYEQYFGPGTRLTVT.

The rearrangement links TRBV5-6 to TRBJ1-1, with TRBD1 as a possible D gene (5 bases). Trimming took 2 bases from V and 3 from J, leaving 26 bases between them. This CDR3 has 19 amino acids. Germline V CDR1 and CDR2: SGHDT, YYEEEE. CDR3 loop: CASSLIWEVRGPVDTEAFF. Written as DNA, the CDR3 is TGTGCCAGCAGCTTAATTTGGGAGGTAAGGGGCCCCGTGGACACTGAAGCTTTCTTT.

This chain connects TRBV4-1 to TRBJ1-2; TRBD1 matches 12 bases. This CDR3 comprises 16 residues. Unmatched junction bases numbered 7, after V lost 3 bases and J lost 5 bases. Germline CDR1 reads MGHRA; CDR2 reads YSYEKL. The CDR3 nucleotides are TGCGCCAGCAGCCAGGGGACAGGGGGCCAGACGTATGGCTACACCTTC. It encodes CASSQGTGGQTYGYTF.

The rearrangement links TRBV7-9 to TRBJ1-1; no definite D call. The CDR3 contains 15 residues. CDR1 is SEHNR, CDR2 FQNEAQ, per germline (reference sequence). V was clipped by 4 bases and J by 1 base, with 13 bases between them. The CDR3 here is CASSYGRAENTEAFF. The CDR3 nucleotides read TGTGCCAGCAGCTATGGGCGGGCCGAGAACACTGAAGCTTTCTTT.

The V and J genes are TRBV29-1 and TRBJ1-1; 10 nucleotides match TRBD1. Germline CDR1 reads SQVTM; CDR2 reads ANQGSEA. The CDR3 spans 18 residues. The ends lost 2 bases at V and 4 bases at J; junction bases unmatched: 16. CDR3 region: CSVEWAPGQGIIITEAFF. CDR3 bases: TGCAGCGTTGAATGGGCCCCGGGACAGGGGATAATTATCACTGAAGCTTTCTTT.

V is TRBV5-1 and J is TRBJ2-2; tentatively, D is TRBD1 or TRBD2 (5 bases each). Trimming shortened V by 3 bases and J by 3 bases, and 15 bases separated the two germline ends. This CDR3 comprises 16 residues. Germline CDR1 and CDR2: SGHRS and YFSETQ. The CDR3 region is CASSSFSRGDTGELFF. In nucleotides, the CDR3 is TGCGCCAGCAGCTCCTTTTCGAGAGGGGACACCGGGGAGCTGTTTTTT.

CDR3 loop: CASSPPRRFYEQYF. The CDR3 DNA sequence: TGTGCCAGCAGTCCTCCGCGGAGGTTCTACGAGCAGTACTTC. This chain links TRBV6-2 or TRBV6-3 with TRBJ2-4; the D gene is possibly TRBD2 (5 bases). TRBJ2-7 explains the end of the DNA better; the J call may be wrong. The germline V gene encodes CDR1 MNHEY and CDR2 SVGEGT. CDR3 length: 14 amino acids.

The chain is built from TRBV13 and TRBJ1-2; TRBD1 is a possible D gene (5 bases). V lost 2 bases and J 6 bases, leaving 10 bases between the germline ends. The germline V gene has CDR1 PRHDT and CDR2 FYEKMQ (reference sequence). The CDR3 extends over 13 amino acids. The DNA of the CDR3 is TGTGCCAGCAGCTTATCGGCAGGGCATGGCTACACCTTC. Translating gives CASSLSAGHGYTF.

The chain joins TRBV5-1 to TRBJ1-1; tentatively, D is TRBD1 (5 bases). Germline CDR1 SGHRS, CDR2 YFSETQ. This CDR3 is 17 amino acids long. V was trimmed by 3 bases and J by 4 bases, leaving 22 bases between them. CDR3 sequence (DNA): TGCGCCAGCAGCTGGGACCTGACGATCGGTGAAGGCACTGAAGCTTTCTTT. It yields the protein CASSWDLTIGEGTEAFF.

This chain's CDR3 is CASRLQGTGGYTF. The CDR3 bases are TGTGCCAGCAGACTACAGGGAACCGGTGGCTACACCTTC. The chain joins TRBV12-3 or TRBV12-4 to TRBJ1-2; a weak D match, TRBD1 (6 bases). The CDR3 extends over 13 amino acids. The V end was cut by 6 bases, the J end by 7 bases, with 15 bases between.

This clonotype was counted only a few times. The chain links TRBV7-2 to TRBJ2-1; 7 nucleotides agree with TRBD1. The germline gives CDR1 SGHTA, CDR2 FQGNSA. This CDR3 has 15 residues. After removal of 4 bases from V and 5 bases from J, the junction contained 8 bases not matched to a gene. The CDR3 loop is CASSSLGQVHNEQFF. CDR3 in DNA: TGTGCCAGCAGCTCCCTAGGACAGGTGCACAATGAGCAGTTCTTC.

This clonotype was detected only a few times. This chain connects TRBV4-2 to TRBJ1-6; 7 bases fit TRBD1. V was clipped by 0 bases and J by 11 bases; unmatched bases: 7. The CDR3 loop spans 15 amino acids. The germline V gene encodes CDR1 LGHNA and CDR2 YNFKEQ. As DNA, the CDR3 is TGTGCCAGCAGCCAAGAAGGGGGCGCGGTAGCACCCCTCCACTTT. Translation gives CASSQEGGAVAPLHF.

The chain uses TRBV2 and TRBJ2-3, with TRBD2 matching over 11 bases. The CDR3 loop spans 11 amino acids. With V trimmed by 7 bases and J by 13 bases, 4 bases remained unmatched. Germline loops: CDR1 SNHLY, CDR2 FYNNEI. The CDR3 here is CASTVAGGEYF. The DNA of the CDR3 is TGTGCCAGCACAGTAGCGGGAGGGGAGTATTTT.

This clonotype was counted between two and nine times. The chain carries TRBV11-3 and TRBJ1-2; D gene unclear. V was clipped by 0 bases and J by 8 bases, with 7 bases between them. The germline V gene has CDR1 SGHNT and CDR2 YENEEA. This CDR3 has 12 residues. In DNA form, the CDR3 reads TGTGCCAGCAGCTTAGAACTCCGGGGCTACACCTTC. It codes for CASSLELRGYTF.

The chain couples TRBV2 to TRBJ1-2; D is perhaps TRBD1 (5 bases). The CDR3 consists of 15 residues. V dropped 2 bases and J dropped 4 bases, with 14 bases sitting between them. From germline, CDR1 is SNHLY and CDR2 FYNNEI. The CDR3 region is CASSELRTLSYGYTF. The DNA for the CDR3 is TGTGCCAGCAGTGAACTCAGGACACTTAGCTATGGCTACACCTTC.

This chain uses TRBV18 with TRBJ2-1, with 8 bases lining up with TRBD1. Germline V lookup: CDR1 KGHSH, CDR2 LQKENI. Germline trimming cut 3 bases from V and 9 bases from J; bases unmatched to any gene: 10. The CDR3 is 15 residues long. CDR3 DNA sequence: TGTGCCAGCTCACCGTTCCGGGACAGGAGACCTGAGCAGTTCTTC. Residues: CASSPFRDRRPEQFF.

This sequence joins TRBV29-1 and TRBJ2-7; D not certain. The germline V gene has CDR1 SQVTM and CDR2 ANQGSEA. The CDR3 spans 11 residues. Trimming took off 7 bases at V and 4 bases at J, with 11 bases between the two ends. CDR3 loop: CSAEHDYEQYF. The CDR3 bases are TGCAGCGCCGAGCACGATTACGAGCAGTACTTC.